Listed below are T cell receptor beta chains from one sample, sequenced in a study of T cells in Graves' hyperthyroidism and ophthalmopathy. MiXCR, applied by TCRdb to the multiplex PCR reads, yields one record per CDR3 protein. The table shows about 770,000 distinct CDR3 sequences, with about 19% occurring only once. Sequenced: blood. The source is a woman between 50 and 59 years old with Graves' hyperthyroidism that later progressed to Graves' ophthalmopathy. The CDR3 runs from the conserved cysteine through the conserved F or W. D genes are given only for firm matches. Not all rows give a size; the values are once, few, many and, for expanded clones, a class.

clone_size	d_call	v_call	j_call	cdr3_nt	cdr3_aa
NA	NA	TRBV6-1	TRBJ1-1	TGTGCCAGCAGTCGTGGTTTCGAGGGAGCTTTCTTT	CASSRGFEGAFF
many	NA	TRBV11-3	TRBJ2-2	TGTGCCAGCAGCCGCCGGACCTTTGACGGGGAGCTGTTTTTT	CASSRRTFDGELFF
many	NA	TRBV2	TRBJ1-1	TGTGCCAGCAGTGTCCAAGGCAGGGGATCAGCTGAAGCTTTCTTT	CASSVQGRGSAEAFF
NA	TRBD2	TRBV5-6	TRBJ2-7	TGTGCCAGCAGGACCGGGACTAGCGGGGGTGTTGGCTCCTACGAGCAGTACTTC	CASRTGTSGGVGSYEQYF
few	NA	TRBV19	TRBJ2-1	TGTGCCAGTAATTCGCCTAGCTATAACAATGAGCAGTTCTTC	CASNSPSYNNEQFF
many	TRBD1	TRBV5-1	TRBJ2-1	TGCGCCAGCAGCGGGACAGGGGACAATGAGCAGTTCTTC	CASSGTGDNEQFF
few	NA	TRBV20-1	TRBJ1-2	TGCAGTGCTAGAGATCCTAGGGGGGTCTACTATGGCTACACCTTC	CSARDPRGVYYGYTF
many	NA	TRBV11-2	TRBJ1-1	TGTGCCAGCAGTCCACCTATCTCGGGGCTGCTCACTGAAGCTTTCTTT	CASSPPISGLLTEAFF
many	NA	TRBV11-2	TRBJ1-3	TGTGCCAGCAGCTTAGACCCGGCCTCCTCTGGAAACACCATATATTTT	CASSLDPASSGNTIYF
many	TRBD1	TRBV20-1	TRBJ2-7	TGCAGTGCCGCCGACAGGGCCTACGAGCAGTACTTC	CSAADRAYEQYF
many	NA	TRBV10-3	TRBJ1-1	TGTGCCATCAGTGAAAGGGGTAACACTGAAGCTTTCTTT	CAISERGNTEAFF
few	TRBD1	TRBV10-2	TRBJ1-2	TGCGCCAGCAGGACGACAGGGGCGTATGGCTACACCTTC	CASRTTGAYGYTF
NA	NA	TRBV2	TRBJ2-5	TGTGCCAGCAACAGGGAGACCCAGTACTTC	CASNRETQYF
many	TRBD1	TRBV3-1	TRBJ1-5	TGTGCCAGCAGCCAAGGGACAGGGGGCAATCAGCCCCAGCATTTT	CASSQGTGGNQPQHF
few	NA	TRBV30	TRBJ1-4	TGTGCCTGGAGTGCCCCGGTAAGGGTTGGCGAAAAACTGTTTTTT	CAWSAPVRVGEKLFF
NA	NA	TRBV6-1	TRBJ1-6	TGTGCCAGCAGTGAAAGTACCAAGGGGTGCTCACCCCTCCACTTT	CASSESTKGCSPLHF
NA	NA	TRBV7-6	TRBJ2-6	TGTGCCAGCAGCTTAGACAGTTACCTCCACTCTGGGGCCAACGTCCTGACTTTC	CASSLDSYLHSGANVLTF
NA	TRBD1	TRBV20-1	TRBJ2-7	TGCAGTGCTAGAGATCAAGGACAGGGATCCTACGAGCAGTACTTC	CSARDQGQGSYEQYF
few	NA	TRBV18	TRBJ1-1	TGTGCCAGCTCACCGTTACGGGTCGACACTGAAGCTTTCTTT	CASSPLRVDTEAFF
many	NA	TRBV7-9	TRBJ1-1	TGTGCCAGCAGCCCTGTGCAGCTGAACACTGAAGCTTTCTTT	CASSPVQLNTEAFF
NA	TRBD1	TRBV5-4	TRBJ1-2	TGTGCCAGCAGCTTGGTGGACAGGGAGACTGGCTACACCTTC	CASSLVDRETGYTF
NA	TRBD1	TRBV27	TRBJ1-2	TGTGCCAGCAGCGGGACAGGATTAAACTATGGCTACACCTTC	CASSGTGLNYGYTF
few	NA	TRBV30	TRBJ2-6	TGTGCCTGGCAGATTCAGGGGGCCAACGTCCTGACTTTC	CAWQIQGANVLTF
few	NA	TRBV7-9	TRBJ2-1	TGTGCCAGCAGCTTATTACGGGGGAGCTACAATGAGCAGTTCTTC	CASSLLRGSYNEQFF
NA	NA	TRBV19	TRBJ1-3	TGTGCCAGTAGTACGGGGCAACGAAACACCATATATTTT	CASSTGQRNTIYF
many	TRBD1	TRBV3-1	TRBJ2-5	TGTGCCAGCAGCCAGGTGGACAGGGGAGGACGGGAGACCCAGTACTTC	CASSQVDRGGRETQYF
few	NA	TRBV20-1	TRBJ2-1	TGCAGTGCTAGTACGTCTACGGGGGCCACCTACAATGAGCAGTTCTTC	CSASTSTGATYNEQFF